This is a list of T cell receptor beta chains from one sample in a study of OX40 agonist ivuxolimab in advanced cancers. Measured with immunoSEQ multiplex PCR; TCRdb has only the in-frame clones, and not every one. The sample records about 19,000 clones, around 90% being singletons. The sequencing here drew on CD4+ or CD8+ T cells sorted from blood, taken in a trial of the OX40 agonist ivuxolimab. The receptors were gathered from an adult with an advanced solid tumor such as melanoma, head and neck, liver or kidney cancer. CDR3s include the opening cysteine and the closing phenylalanine or tryptophan. A D gene is named only where the DNA matches it firmly. Rows give clone size only sometimes, using once, few, many, or a class for an expanded clone.

clone size,V gene,D gene,CDR3 length,J gene,CDR3 DNA,CDR3 protein
.,TRBV27,.,15,TRBJ1-5,TGTGCCAGCAGTTTATTAGGGGAAGGCAATCAGCCCCAGCATTTT,CASSLLGEGNQPQHF
.,TRBV19,TRBD1,16,TRBJ1-5,TGTGCCAGTACCGGGACAGGGGTCCGGGACAATCAGCCCCAGCATTTT,CASTGTGVRDNQPQHF
.,TRBV19,.,14,TRBJ2-1,TGTGCCAGTAGTATAAGTACAGCCTACAATGAGCAGTTCTTC,CASSISTAYNEQFF
.,TRBV7-2,TRBD2,15,TRBJ2-1,TGTGCCAGCAGCTTAGCTAGCGGGAGGTACAATGAGCAGTTCTTC,CASSLASGRYNEQFF
.,TRBV27,.,15,TRBJ1-5,TGTGCCAGCAGTTTATTGGGCAGGGCCAATCAGCCCCAGCATTTT,CASSLLGRANQPQHF
.,TRBV30,.,11,TRBJ2-7,TGTGCCTGGAGTGTACGGGGTGAGCAGTACTTC,CAWSVRGEQYF
.,TRBV19,TRBD1,19,TRBJ2-7,TGTGCCAGTAGTATGGTCCAGGGGGCGTCGGGCCTAGCCGCCTACGAGCAGTACTTC,CASSMVQGASGLAAYEQYF
.,TRBV9,TRBD2,15,TRBJ2-7,TGTGCCAGCAGCGGGGGACTAGCGGGAGTGAGGGAGCAGTACTTC,CASSGGLAGVREQYF
.,TRBV6-5,.,13,TRBJ2-7,TGTGCCAGCAGGGGCAGGGGTCCTTCCGAGCAGTACTTC,CASRGRGPSEQYF
.,TRBV2,.,14,TRBJ2-2,TGTGCCAGCAGCAAACCCGCTTCCACCGGGGAGCTGTTTTTT,CASSKPASTGELFF
.,TRBV6-1,.,11,TRBJ2-7,TGTGCCAGCCACCATGGGGGAGAGCAGTACTTC,CASHHGGEQYF
.,TRBV7-8,TRBD2,18,TRBJ2-1,TGTGCCAGCAGCTCCAAAGCACTAGCGGGAAGCTCCTACAATGAGCAGTTCTTC,CASSSKALAGSSYNEQFF
once,TRBV5-1,.,11,TRBJ1-3,TGCGCCAGCAGTTTTGGAAACACCATATATTTT,CASSFGNTIYF
.,TRBV7-3,.,15,TRBJ2-3,TGTGCCAGCAGCTTAACGACCGGAAAGGCAGATACGCAGTATTTT,CASSLTTGKADTQYF
.,TRBV19,.,11,TRBJ2-2,TGTGCCAGTAGTATAACCGGGGAGCTGTTTTTT,CASSITGELFF
.,TRBV27,.,15,TRBJ2-7,TGTGCCAGCAGTTCTCTGAGGGGCCTCTCCTACGAGCAGTACTTC,CASSSLRGLSYEQYF
.,TRBV6-6,.,14,TRBJ2-1,TGTGCCAGCAGTCCCGGACCAGGGAACAATGAGCAGTTCTTC,CASSPGPGNNEQFF
medium-sized,TRBV6-5,.,13,TRBJ1-4,TGTGCCAGCAGTTACTCGACGGGGGGAAAACTGTTTTTT,CASSYSTGGKLFF
.,TRBV7-6,.,14,TRBJ2-7,TGTGCCAGCAGCTTCCAGGTCGACTCCTACGAGCAGTACTTC,CASSFQVDSYEQYF
.,TRBV4-3,TRBD1,15,TRBJ2-7,TGCGCCAGCAGCCAAGATTCGAGACAGGGGGACGAGCAGTACTTC,CASSQDSRQGDEQYF
.,TRBV7-7,.,15,TRBJ2-3,TGTGCTAGCAGCTTAGGGGCTAGCGGCACAGATACGCAGTATTTT,CASSLGASGTDTQYF
.,TRBV4-2,.,17,TRBJ1-3,TGTGCCAGCAGCCAAGTAGGGATGGATTCCTCTGGAAACACCATATATTTT,CASSQVGMDSSGNTIYF
.,TRBV5-5,.,16,TRBJ1-2,TGTGCCAGCACCCATCATGGGGTACCGGACAGCTATGGCTACACCTTC,CASTHHGVPDSYGYTF
.,TRBV7-8,.,16,TRBJ1-5,TGTGCCAGCAGCTTCTTCGGCGGACAGAGCAATCAGCCCCAGCATTTT,CASSFFGGQSNQPQHF
once,TRBV7-6,TRBD2,14,TRBJ2-3,TGTGCCAGCAGCTCCGGACTAGCTACAGATACGCAGTATTTT,CASSSGLATDTQYF
.,TRBV7-9,.,16,TRBJ2-1,TGTGCCAGCAGCAACCCCCTCTCGTCTCTGGACAATGAGCAGTTCTTC,CASSNPLSSLDNEQFF
.,TRBV11-2,TRBD2,15,TRBJ2-3,TGTGCCAGCAGCCCCTTAGCGGGAGGGTCAGATACGCAGTATTTT,CASSPLAGGSDTQYF
.,TRBV4-3,TRBD1,18,TRBJ2-5,TGCGCCAGCAGCCAAGATTATGGAGGACAGGGCAGGTTGGAGACCCAGTACTTC,CASSQDYGGQGRLETQYF
.,TRBV28,.,18,TRBJ2-5,TGTGCCAGCAGTTTAACGGTGGGAAGGGGCCTGCCCCAAGGGACCCAGTACTTC,CASSLTVGRGLPQGTQYF
once,TRBV6-8,.,16,TRBJ2-3,TGTGCCAGCAGACCTCATCTAGCCTGGCACACAGATACGCAGTATTTT,CASRPHLAWHTDTQYF
.,TRBV4-3,TRBD1,15,TRBJ2-5,TGCGCCAGCAGCCGAGTGGACAGGGTCCAAGAGACCCAGTACTTC,CASSRVDRVQETQYF
.,TRBV7-9,.,13,TRBJ1-3,TGTGCCAGCAGCTCAGGTCCGGGAAACACCATATATTTT,CASSSGPGNTIYF
.,TRBV21-1,.,14,TRBJ2-7,TGTGCCAGCAGCAATCAGTACAGAGTCTACGAGCAGTACTTC,CASSNQYRVYEQYF
.,TRBV6-4,TRBD1,15,TRBJ2-3,TGTGCCAGCAGTGACTCGGGACAGGGCTCAGATACGCAGTATTTT,CASSDSGQGSDTQYF
once,TRBV7-9,TRBD1,14,TRBJ1-2,TGTGCCAGCAGCTTTTTCCAGGGGGCGGGAGGCTACACCTTC,CASSFFQGAGGYTF
.,TRBV5-8,TRBD1,15,TRBJ1-1,TGTGCCAGCAGCCCTACGACAGGGACAGCCACTGAAGCTTTCTTT,CASSPTTGTATEAFF
.,TRBV5-1,.,14,TRBJ1-1,TGCGCCAGCAAGGAAGGGTTTTTATTAGCTGAAGCTTTCTTT,CASKEGFLLAEAFF
.,TRBV4-2,.,12,TRBJ2-2,TGTGCCAGCAGAAGCAGCAGGAGGGAGCTGTTTTTT,CASRSSRRELFF
.,TRBV7-7,TRBD2,15,TRBJ2-3,TGTGCTAGCAGTTCCGGGACTAGTAATTCAGATACGCAGTATTTT,CASSSGTSNSDTQYF
.,TRBV19,TRBD2,15,TRBJ2-5,TGTGCCAGTAGTATACTAGCGGGAGGCTGGGAGACCCAGTACTTC,CASSILAGGWETQYF
.,TRBV11-3,.,14,TRBJ1-6,TGTGCCAGCAGCCCTCTCTCCTATAATTCACCCCTCCACTTT,CASSPLSYNSPLHF
few,TRBV28,.,13,TRBJ1-1,TGTGCCAGCAGTTTCAAGGGGAACACTGAAGCTTTCTTT,CASSFKGNTEAFF
.,TRBV29-1,TRBD1,12,TRBJ2-3,TGCAGCGTCGGACAGGGCACAGATACGCAGTATTTT,CSVGQGTDTQYF
.,TRBV28,TRBD2,14,TRBJ2-7,TGTGCCAGCAGCGTCCTAGCGGGAGTGGGGGAGCAGTACTTC,CASSVLAGVGEQYF
.,TRBV7-9,.,13,TRBJ1-1,TGTGCCAGCAGCTCACCTAGTAACACTGAAGCTTTCTTT,CASSSPSNTEAFF
.,TRBV6-6,TRBD1,16,TRBJ2-2,TGTGCCAGCAGTTCACACGGGACAGGGTTTACCGGGGAGCTGTTTTTT,CASSSHGTGFTGELFF
.,TRBV19,TRBD1,14,TRBJ2-7,TGTGCCAGTAGTGCCGGGACAGGTGACTACGAGCAGTACTTC,CASSAGTGDYEQYF
.,TRBV5-6,.,14,TRBJ1-5,TGTGCCAGCAGCTTGGGGGGGAGCAATCAGCCCCAGCATTTT,CASSLGGSNQPQHF
once,TRBV12-2,.,13,TRBJ1-6,TGTGCAAGTCCCCCTGGACCGAATTCACCCCTCCACTTT,CASPPGPNSPLHF
.,TRBV25-1,.,12,TRBJ2-1,TGTGCCAGCAGTGACTCTCGGATTGAGCAGTTCTTC,CASSDSRIEQFF
.,TRBV7-9,.,12,TRBJ2-7,TGTGCCAGCAGGTCCACTAGTGGCGAGCAGTACTTC,CASRSTSGEQYF
.,TRBV6-4,.,16,TRBJ2-6,TGTGCCAGCAGTGACCGTAGCGACTCTGGGGCCAACGTCCTGACTTTC,CASSDRSDSGANVLTF
.,TRBV7-3,.,14,TRBJ2-2,TGTGCCAGCAGTATGGGCCCGAACACCGGGGAGCTGTTTTTT,CASSMGPNTGELFF
.,TRBV5-6,TRBD1,16,TRBJ2-5,TGTGCCAGCAGCTTGGTGGGACAGGGGGCGCGGGAGACCCAGTACTTC,CASSLVGQGARETQYF